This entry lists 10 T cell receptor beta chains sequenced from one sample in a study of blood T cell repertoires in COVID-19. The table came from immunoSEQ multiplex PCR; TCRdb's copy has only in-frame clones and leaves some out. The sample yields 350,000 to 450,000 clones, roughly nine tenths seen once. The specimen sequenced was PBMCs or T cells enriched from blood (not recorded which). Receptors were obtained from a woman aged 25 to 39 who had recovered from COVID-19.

CDR3 sequence (DNA): TGTGCCAGCAGCGGGACAAAGACAGGGGTGGAAACCGGGGAGCTGTTTTTT. Protein product: CASSGTKTGVETGELFF. The rearrangement uses TRBV9 and TRBJ2-2; TRBD1 aligns across 8 bases. Germline V gene data show CDR1 as SGDLS and CDR2 as YYNGEE. The CDR3 loop spans 17 amino acids. V was clipped by 3 bases and J by 5 bases; unmatched bases: 12. Looking up the rest from reference TRBV9 and TRBJ2-2 gives the full variable domain: DSGVTQTPKHLITATGQRVTLRCSPRSGDLSVYWYQQSLDQGLQFLIQYYNGEERAKGNILERFSAQQFPDLHSELNLSSLELGDSALYFCASSGTKTGVETGELFFGEGSRLTVL.

CDR3 sequence (DNA): TGCAGCGTTGAAAAGACTAGCACAGATACGCAGTATTTT. This gives the protein CSVEKTSTDTQYF. The chain combines TRBV29-1 with TRBJ2-3; D is unclear. V lost 2 bases to trimming and J lost 0 bases, with 6 bases between them. Germline assignment: CDR1 SQVTM and CDR2 ANQGSEA. This CDR3 is built from 13 residues.

CDR3 nucleotide sequence: TGTGCCAGCAGCTTGGAAACAGGGGGCGGCTATGGCTACACCTTC. This gives the protein CASSLETGGGYGYTF. This chain uses TRBV5-4 with TRBJ1-2; 9 bases are shared with TRBD1. CDR3 length: 15 amino acids. CDR1 is SGHNT and CDR2 is YYREEE in the germline V gene (reference sequence). Losses at the gene ends were 0 bases for V and 4 bases for J; bases not matched to a gene: 4.

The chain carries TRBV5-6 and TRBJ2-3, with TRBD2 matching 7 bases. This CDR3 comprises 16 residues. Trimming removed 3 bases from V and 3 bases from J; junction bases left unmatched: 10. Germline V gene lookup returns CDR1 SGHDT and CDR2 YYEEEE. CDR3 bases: TGTGCCAGCAGCTCCCCTCGAAGCGGGGAAACAGATACGCAGTATTTT. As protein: CASSSPRSGETDTQYF.

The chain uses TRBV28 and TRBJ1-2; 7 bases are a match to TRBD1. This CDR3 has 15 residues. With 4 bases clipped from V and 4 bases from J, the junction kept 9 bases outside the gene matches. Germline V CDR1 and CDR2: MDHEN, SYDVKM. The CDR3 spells CASSSETGFAYGYTF. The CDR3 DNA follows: TGTGCCAGCAGTTCAGAGACAGGGTTTGCCTATGGCTACACCTTC.

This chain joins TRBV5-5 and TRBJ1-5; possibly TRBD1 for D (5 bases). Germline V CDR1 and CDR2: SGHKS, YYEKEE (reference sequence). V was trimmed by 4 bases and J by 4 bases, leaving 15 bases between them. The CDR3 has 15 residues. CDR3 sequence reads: CASSDNQGWNQPQHF. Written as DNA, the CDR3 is TGTGCCAGCAGCGACAACCAGGGATGGAATCAGCCCCAGCATTTT.

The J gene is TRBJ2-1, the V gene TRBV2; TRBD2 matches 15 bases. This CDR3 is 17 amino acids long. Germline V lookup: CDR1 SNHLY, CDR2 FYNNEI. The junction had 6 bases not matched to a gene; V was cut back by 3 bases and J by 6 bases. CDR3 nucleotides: TGTGCCAGCAGTGAGCTCCCGGGACTAGCGGGAGGCAATGAGCAGTTCTTC. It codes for CASSELPGLAGGNEQFF.

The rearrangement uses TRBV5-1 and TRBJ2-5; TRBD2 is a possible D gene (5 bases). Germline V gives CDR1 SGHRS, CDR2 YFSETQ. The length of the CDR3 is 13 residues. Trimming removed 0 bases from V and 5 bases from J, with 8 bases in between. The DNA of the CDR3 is TGCGCCAGCAGCTTGGCGGGATGGGAGACCCAGTACTTC. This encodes CASSLAGWETQYF.

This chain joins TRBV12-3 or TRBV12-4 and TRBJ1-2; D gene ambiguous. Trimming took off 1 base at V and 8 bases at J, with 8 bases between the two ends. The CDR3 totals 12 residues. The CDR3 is CASSLGAGGYTF. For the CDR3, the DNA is TGTGCCAGCAGTTTAGGGGCTGGGGGCTACACCTTC.

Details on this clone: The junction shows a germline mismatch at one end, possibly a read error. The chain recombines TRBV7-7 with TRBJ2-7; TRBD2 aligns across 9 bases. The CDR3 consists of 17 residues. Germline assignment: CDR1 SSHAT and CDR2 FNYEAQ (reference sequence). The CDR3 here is CASSLGPPLAGPYEQYF. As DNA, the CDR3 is TGTGCTAGCAGCTTAGGTCCCCCCCTAGCGGGACCGTACGAGCAGTACTTC.